This record concerns one TCR beta chain sequence. Its antigen remains unidentified. The PCR ran on 60 Vbeta and 13 Jbeta primers. TCRdb keeps only in-frame clones here, not all; method: immunoSEQ multiplex PCR. The sample has some 250,000 clones, 82% seen once. The data derive from a study of cytomegalovirus exposure and HLA in healthy donors. Overall study findings and caveats: Fewer than 200 TCR beta chains were listed as cytomegalovirus-associated. Some segments of the V type, notably TRBV6-2 and TRBV6-3, were excluded as indistinguishable. Researchers had no immune exposure information except CMV serostatus available.

The germline CDR1 and CDR2 sequences are SGHTA and FQGTGA. V lost 1 base, J lost 3 bases, and 5 bases stayed unmatched. CDR3 length: 15 amino acids. Sequenced: PBMCs. The chain uses TRBV7-3 and TRBJ2-7, with 8 bases matching TRBD2. This TCR came from a woman in her thirties or forties in good health and CMV-seropositive. The CDR3: CASSLRAGVGYEQYF. DNA for the CDR3: TGTGCCAGCAGCTTAAGAGCGGGAGTCGGCTACGAGCAGTACTTC.